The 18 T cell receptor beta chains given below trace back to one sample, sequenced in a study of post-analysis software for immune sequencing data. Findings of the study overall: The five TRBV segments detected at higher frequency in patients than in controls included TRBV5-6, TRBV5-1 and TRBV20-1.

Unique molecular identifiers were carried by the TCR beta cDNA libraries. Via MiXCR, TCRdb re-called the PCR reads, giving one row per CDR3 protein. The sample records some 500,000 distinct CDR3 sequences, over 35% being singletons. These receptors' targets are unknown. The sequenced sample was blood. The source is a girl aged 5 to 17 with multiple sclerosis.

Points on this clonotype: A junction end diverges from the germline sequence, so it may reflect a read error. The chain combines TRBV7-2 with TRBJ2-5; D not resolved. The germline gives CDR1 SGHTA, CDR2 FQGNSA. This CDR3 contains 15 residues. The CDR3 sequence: CASSLGGGPNYEQCF. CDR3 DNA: TGTGCCAGCAGCTTAGGCGGTGGGCCGAACTACGAGCAGTGCTTC.

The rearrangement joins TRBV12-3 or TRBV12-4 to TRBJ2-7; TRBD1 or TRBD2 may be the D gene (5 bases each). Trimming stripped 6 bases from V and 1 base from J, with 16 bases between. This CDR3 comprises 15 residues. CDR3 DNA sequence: TGTGCCAGCAGCCCGAGAGAGGGGAGTTCCTACGAGCAGTACTTC. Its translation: CASSPREGSSYEQYF.

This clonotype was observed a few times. In DNA, the CDR3 is TGCAGCGTTGTGGGGACATCGTCCTCCTACGAGCAGTACTTC. The encoded protein is CSVVGTSSSYEQYF. The chain links TRBV29-1 to TRBJ2-7, with D possibly matching TRBD1 (6 bases). The germline gives CDR1 SQVTM, CDR2 ANQGSEA. V lost 4 bases and J lost 0, with 13 bases in between. CDR3 length: 14 residues.

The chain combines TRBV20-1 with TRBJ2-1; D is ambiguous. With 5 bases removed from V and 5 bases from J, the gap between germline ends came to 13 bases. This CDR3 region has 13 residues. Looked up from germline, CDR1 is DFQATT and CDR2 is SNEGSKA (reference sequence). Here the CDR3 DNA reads TGCAGTGCTTCTCCCCCGTCGAACAATGAGCAGTTCTTC. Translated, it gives CSASPPSNNEQFF.

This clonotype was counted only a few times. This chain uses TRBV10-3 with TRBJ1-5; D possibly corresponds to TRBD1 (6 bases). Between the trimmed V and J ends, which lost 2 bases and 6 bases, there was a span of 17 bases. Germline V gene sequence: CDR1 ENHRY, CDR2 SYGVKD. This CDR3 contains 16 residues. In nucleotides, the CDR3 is TGTGCCATCAGTGAGGGGGGACAAATCCAAGGTCAGCCCCAGCATTTT. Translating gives CAISEGGQIQGQPQHF.

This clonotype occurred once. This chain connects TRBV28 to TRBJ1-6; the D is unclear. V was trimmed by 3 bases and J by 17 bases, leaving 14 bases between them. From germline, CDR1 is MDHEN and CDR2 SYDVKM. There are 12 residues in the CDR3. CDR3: CASSLNSPAIHF. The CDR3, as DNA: TGTGCCAGCAGTTTGAATTCGCCGGCTATCCACTTT.

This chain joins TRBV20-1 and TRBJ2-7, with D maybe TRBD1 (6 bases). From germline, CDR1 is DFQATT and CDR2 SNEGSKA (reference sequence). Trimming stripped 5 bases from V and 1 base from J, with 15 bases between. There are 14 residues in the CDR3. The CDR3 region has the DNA TGCAGTGCTCGCCCACACAGGGAATCCTACGAGCAGTACTTC. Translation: CSARPHRESYEQYF.

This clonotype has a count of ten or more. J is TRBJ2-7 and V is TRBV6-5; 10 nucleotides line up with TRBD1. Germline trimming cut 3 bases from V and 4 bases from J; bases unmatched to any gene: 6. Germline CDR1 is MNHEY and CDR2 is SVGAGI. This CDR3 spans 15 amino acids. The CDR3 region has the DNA TGTGCCAGCAGTTATAGGGGACAGGGGTTGTACGAGCAGTACTTC. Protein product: CASSYRGQGLYEQYF.

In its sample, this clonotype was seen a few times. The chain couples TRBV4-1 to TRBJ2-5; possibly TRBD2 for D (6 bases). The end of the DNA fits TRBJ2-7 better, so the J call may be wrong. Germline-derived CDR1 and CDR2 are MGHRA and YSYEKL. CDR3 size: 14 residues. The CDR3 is CASSQVGSGYEQYF. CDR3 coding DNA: TGCGCCAGCAGCCAAGTGGGTAGCGGCTACGAGCAGTACTTC.

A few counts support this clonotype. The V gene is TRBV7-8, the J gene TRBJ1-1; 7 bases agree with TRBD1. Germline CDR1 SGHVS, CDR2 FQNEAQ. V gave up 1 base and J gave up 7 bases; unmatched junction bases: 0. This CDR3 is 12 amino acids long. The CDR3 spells CASSLGQGEAFF. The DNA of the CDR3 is TGTGCCAGCAGCTTAGGACAGGGTGAAGCTTTCTTT.

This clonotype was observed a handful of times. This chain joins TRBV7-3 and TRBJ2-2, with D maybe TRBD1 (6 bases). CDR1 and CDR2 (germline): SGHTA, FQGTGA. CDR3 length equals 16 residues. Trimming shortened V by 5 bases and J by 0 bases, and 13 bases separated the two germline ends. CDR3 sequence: CASSLNRAANTGELFF. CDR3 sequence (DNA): TGTGCCAGCAGCCTGAACAGGGCCGCGAACACCGGGGAGCTGTTTTTT.

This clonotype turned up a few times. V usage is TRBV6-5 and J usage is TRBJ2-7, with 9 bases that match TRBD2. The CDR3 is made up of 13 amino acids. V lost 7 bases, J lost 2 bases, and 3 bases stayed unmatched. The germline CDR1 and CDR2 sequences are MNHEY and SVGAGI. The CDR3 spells CASKLAGAYEQYF. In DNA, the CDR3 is TGTGCCAGCAAACTAGCGGGCGCCTACGAGCAGTACTTC.

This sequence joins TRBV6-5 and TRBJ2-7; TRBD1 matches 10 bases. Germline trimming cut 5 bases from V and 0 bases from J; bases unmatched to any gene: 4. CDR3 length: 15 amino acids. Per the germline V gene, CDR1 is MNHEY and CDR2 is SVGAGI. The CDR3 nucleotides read TGTGCCAGCAGTCCGGACAGGGGGGTCTCCTACGAGCAGTACTTC. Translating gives CASSPDRGVSYEQYF.

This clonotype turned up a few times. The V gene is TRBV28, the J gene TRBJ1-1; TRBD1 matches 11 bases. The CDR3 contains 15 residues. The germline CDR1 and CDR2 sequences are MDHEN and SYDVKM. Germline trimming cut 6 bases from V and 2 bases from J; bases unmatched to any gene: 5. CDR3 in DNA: TGTGCCAGCAGCCTCGGACAGGGGGCTAACACTGAAGCTTTCTTT. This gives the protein CASSLGQGANTEAFF.

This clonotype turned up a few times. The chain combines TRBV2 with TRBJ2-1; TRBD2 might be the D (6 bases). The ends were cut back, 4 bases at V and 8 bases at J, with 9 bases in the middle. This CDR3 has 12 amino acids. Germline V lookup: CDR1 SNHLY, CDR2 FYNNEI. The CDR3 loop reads CASSVTGDEQFF. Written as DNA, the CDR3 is TGTGCCAGCAGTGTCACGGGAGATGAGCAGTTCTTC. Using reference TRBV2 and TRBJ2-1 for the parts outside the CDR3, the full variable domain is EPEVTQTPSHQVTQMGQEVILRCVPISNHLYFYWYRQILGQKVEFLVSFYNNEISEKSEIFDDQFSVERPDGSNFTLKIRSTKLEDSAMYFCASSVTGDEQFFGPGTRLTVL.

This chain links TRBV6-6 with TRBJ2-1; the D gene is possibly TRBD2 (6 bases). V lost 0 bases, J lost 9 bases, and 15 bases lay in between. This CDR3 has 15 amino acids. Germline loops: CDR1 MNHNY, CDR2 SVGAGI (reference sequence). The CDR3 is CASSYSAWVEGEQFF. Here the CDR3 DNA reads TGTGCCAGCAGTTACTCGGCTTGGGTGGAGGGTGAGCAGTTCTTC.

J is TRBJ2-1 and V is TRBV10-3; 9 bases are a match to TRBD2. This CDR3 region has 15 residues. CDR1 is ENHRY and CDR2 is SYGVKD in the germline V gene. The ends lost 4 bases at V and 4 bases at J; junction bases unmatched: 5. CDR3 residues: CAISALAGGYNEQFF. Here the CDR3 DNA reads TGTGCCATCAGTGCCCTTGCGGGAGGGTACAATGAGCAGTTCTTC.

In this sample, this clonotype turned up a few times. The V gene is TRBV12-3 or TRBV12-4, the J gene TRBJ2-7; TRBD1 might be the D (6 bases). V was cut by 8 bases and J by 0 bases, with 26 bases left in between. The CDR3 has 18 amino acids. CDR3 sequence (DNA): TGTGCCAGCTGTAGGAACAGGGATCTTGCTCCATCCTCCTACGAGCAGTACTTC. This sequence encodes CASCRNRDLAPSSYEQYF.